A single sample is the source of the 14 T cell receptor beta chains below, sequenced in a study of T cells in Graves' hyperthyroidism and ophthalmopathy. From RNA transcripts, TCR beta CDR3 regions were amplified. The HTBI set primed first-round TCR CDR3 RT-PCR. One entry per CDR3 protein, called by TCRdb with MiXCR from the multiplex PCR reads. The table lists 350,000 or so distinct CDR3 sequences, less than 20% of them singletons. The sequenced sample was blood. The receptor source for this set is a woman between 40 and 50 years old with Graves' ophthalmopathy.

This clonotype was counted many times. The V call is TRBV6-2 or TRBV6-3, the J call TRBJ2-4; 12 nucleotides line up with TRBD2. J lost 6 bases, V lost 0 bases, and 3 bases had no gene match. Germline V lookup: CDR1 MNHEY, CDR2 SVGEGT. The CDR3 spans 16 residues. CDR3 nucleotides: TGTGCCAGCAGTTACTCGGTACTAGCGGGAGGAAACATTCAGTACTTC. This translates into CASSYSVLAGGNIQYF.

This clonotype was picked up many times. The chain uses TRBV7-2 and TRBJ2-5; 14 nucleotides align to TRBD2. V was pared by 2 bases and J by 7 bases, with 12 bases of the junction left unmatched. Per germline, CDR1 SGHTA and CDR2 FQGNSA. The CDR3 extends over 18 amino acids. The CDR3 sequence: CASSLSGGLAGERVTQYF. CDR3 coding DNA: TGTGCCAGCAGCTTATCCGGGGGACTAGCGGGAGAGAGGGTGACCCAGTACTTC.

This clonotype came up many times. The CDR3 sequence is CAWSVPWQGVYEQYF. The CDR3 DNA is TGTGCCTGGAGTGTACCTTGGCAGGGGGTTTACGAGCAGTACTTC. The rearrangement uses TRBV30 and TRBJ2-7, with TRBD1 identical over 7 bases. The CDR3 extends over 15 amino acids. The V segment lost 0 bases and the J segment 4 bases; nucleotides outside the gene matches: 9. CDR1 is GTSNPN, CDR2 SVGIG, per germline (reference sequence). Full variable domain (remainder filled in from reference TRBV30 and TRBJ2-7): SQTIHQWPATLVQPVGSPLSLECTVEGTSNPNLYWYRQAAGRGLQLLFYSVGIGQISSEVPQNLSASRPQDRQFILSSKKLLLSDSGFYLCAWSVPWQGVYEQYFGPGTRLTVT.

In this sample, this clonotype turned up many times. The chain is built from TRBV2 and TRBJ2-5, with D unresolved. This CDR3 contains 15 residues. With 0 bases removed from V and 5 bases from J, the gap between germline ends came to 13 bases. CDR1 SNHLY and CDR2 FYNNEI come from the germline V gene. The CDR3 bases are TGTGCCAGCAGTGAAGCGCCTAAGTCCCGTGAGACCCAGTACTTC. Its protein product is CASSEAPKSRETQYF.

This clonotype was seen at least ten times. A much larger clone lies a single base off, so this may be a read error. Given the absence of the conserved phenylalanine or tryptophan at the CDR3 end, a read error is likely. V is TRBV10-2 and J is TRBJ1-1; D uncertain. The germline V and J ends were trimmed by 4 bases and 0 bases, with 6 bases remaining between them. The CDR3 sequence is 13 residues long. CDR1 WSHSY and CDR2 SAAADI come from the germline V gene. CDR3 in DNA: TGCGCCAGCAGTGTACGGGTGAACACTGAAGCTTTCTTG. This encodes CASSVRVNTEAFL.

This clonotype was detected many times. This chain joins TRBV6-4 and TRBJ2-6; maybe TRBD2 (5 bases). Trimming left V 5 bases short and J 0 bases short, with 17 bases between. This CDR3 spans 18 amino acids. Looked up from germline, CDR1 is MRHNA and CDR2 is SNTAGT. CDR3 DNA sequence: TGTGCCAGCAGTCGCCTCGGACTTACTTACTCTGGGGCCAACGTCCTGACTTTC. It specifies CASSRLGLTYSGANVLTF.

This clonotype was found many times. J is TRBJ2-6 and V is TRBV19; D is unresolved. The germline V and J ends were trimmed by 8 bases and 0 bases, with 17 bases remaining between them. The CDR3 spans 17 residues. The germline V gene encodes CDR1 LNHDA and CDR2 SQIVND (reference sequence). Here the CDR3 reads CASCSILDLSGANVLTF. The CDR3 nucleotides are TGTGCCAGTTGCTCAATTCTGGACCTCTCTGGGGCCAACGTCCTGACTTTC.

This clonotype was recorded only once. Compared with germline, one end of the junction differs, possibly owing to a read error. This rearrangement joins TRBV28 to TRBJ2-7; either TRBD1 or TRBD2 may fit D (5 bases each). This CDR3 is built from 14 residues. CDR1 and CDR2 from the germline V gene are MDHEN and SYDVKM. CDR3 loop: CASKIVGTSYEQSF. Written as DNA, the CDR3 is TGTGCCAGCAAAATAGTGGGGACCTCCTACGAGCAGTCCTTC.

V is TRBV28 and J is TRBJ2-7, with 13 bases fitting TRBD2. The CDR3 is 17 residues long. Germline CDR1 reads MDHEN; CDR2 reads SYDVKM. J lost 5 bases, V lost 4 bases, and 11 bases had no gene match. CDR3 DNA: TGTGCCAGCAGTTCTCGTCCCGGGACTAGCGGGATACACGAGCAGTACTTC. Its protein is CASSSRPGTSGIHEQYF.

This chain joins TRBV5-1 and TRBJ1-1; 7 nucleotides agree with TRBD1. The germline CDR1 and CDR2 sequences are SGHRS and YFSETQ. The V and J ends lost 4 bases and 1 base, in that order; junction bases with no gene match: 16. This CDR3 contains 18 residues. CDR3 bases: TGCGCCAGCAGCGCCCAACCAGGACAGGCCGAGGGGAACACTGAAGCTTTCTTT. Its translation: CASSAQPGQAEGNTEAFF. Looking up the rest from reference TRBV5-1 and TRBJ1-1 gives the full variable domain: KAGVTQTPRYLIKTRGQQVTLSCSPISGHRSVSWYQQTPGQGLQFLFEYFSETQRNKGNFPGRFSGRQFSNSRSEMNVSTLELGDSALYLCASSAQPGQAEGNTEAFFGQGTRLTVV.

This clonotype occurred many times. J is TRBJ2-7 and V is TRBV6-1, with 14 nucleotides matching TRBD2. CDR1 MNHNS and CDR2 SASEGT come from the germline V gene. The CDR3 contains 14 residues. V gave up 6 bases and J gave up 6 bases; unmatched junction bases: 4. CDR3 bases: TGTGCCAGCAGAGGGACTAGCGGGAGCGGCGAGCAGTACTTC. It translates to CASRGTSGSGEQYF.

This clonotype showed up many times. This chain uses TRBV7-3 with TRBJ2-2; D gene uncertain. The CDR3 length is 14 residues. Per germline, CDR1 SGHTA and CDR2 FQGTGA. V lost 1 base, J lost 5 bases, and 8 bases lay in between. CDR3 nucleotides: TGTGCCAGCAGCTTAATAGGGCGGACCGGGGAGCTGTTTTTT. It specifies CASSLIGRTGELFF.

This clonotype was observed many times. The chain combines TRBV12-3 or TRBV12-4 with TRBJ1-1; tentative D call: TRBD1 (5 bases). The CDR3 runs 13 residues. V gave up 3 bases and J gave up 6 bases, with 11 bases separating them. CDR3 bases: TGTGCCAGCAGTTTCTCGACAGCCCCTGAAGCTTTCTTT. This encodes CASSFSTAPEAFF.

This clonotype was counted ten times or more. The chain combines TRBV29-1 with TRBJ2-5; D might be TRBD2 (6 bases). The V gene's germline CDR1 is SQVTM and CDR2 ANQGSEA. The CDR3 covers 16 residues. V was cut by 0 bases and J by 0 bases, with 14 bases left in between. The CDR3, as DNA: TGCAGCGTTGAAGAAAGTGGAGGGGTCTACCAAGAGACCCAGTACTTC. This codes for CSVEESGGVYQETQYF.